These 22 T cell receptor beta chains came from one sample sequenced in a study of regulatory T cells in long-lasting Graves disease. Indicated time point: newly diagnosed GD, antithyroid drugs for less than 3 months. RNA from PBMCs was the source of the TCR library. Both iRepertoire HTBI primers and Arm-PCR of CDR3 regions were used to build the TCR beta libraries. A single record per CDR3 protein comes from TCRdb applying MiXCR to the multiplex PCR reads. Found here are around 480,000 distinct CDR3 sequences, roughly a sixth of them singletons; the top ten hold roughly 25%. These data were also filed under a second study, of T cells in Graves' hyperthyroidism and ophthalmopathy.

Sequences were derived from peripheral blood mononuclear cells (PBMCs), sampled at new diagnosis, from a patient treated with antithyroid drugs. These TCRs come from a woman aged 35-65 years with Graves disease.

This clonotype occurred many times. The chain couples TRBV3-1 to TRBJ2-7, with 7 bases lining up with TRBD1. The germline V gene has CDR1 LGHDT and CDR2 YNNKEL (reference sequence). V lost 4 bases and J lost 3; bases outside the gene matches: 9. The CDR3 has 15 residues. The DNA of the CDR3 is TGTGCCAGCAGCCCTGCTTGGGGACAGAGCTACGAGCAGTACTTC. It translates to CASSPAWGQSYEQYF.

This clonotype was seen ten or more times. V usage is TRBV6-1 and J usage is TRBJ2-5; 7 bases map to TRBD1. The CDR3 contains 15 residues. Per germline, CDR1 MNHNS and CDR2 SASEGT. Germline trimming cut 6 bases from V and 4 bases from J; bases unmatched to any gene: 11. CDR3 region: CASSLDRAPRETQYF. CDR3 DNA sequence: TGTGCCAGCAGCCTAGACAGGGCCCCCCGAGAGACCCAGTACTTC.

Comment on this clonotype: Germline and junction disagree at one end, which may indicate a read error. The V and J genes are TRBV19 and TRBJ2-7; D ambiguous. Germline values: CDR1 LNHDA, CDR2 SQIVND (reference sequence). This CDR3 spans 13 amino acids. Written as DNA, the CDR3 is TGTCCCAGTAGTATCGGGCGCTCCTACGAGCAGTACTTC. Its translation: CPSSIGRSYEQYF.

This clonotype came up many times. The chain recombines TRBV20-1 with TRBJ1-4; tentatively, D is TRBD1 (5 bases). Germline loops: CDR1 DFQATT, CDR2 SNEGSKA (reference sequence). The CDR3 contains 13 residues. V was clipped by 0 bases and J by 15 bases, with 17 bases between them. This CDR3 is CSARDGMAEGLFF. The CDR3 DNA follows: TGCAGTGCTAGAGATGGTATGGCGGAGGGGTTGTTTTTT.

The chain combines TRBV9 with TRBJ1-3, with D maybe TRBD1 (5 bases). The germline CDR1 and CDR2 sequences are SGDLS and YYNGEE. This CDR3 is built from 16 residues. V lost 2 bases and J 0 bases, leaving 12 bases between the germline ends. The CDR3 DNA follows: TGTGCCAGCAGCGTGGAAGGGGCCCTCTCTGGAAACACCATATATTTT. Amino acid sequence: CASSVEGALSGNTIYF. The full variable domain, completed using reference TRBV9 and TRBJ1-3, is DSGVTQTPKHLITATGQRVTLRCSPRSGDLSVYWYQQSLDQGLQFLIQYYNGEERAKGNILERFSAQQFPDLHSELNLSSLELGDSALYFCASSVEGALSGNTIYFGEGSWLTVV.

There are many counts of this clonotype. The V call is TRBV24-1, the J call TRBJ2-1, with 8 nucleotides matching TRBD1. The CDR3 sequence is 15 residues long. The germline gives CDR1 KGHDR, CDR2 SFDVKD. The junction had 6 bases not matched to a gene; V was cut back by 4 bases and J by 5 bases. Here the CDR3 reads CATSDLGQGNNEQFF. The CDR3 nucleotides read TGTGCCACCAGTGACCTCGGACAGGGAAACAATGAGCAGTTCTTC.

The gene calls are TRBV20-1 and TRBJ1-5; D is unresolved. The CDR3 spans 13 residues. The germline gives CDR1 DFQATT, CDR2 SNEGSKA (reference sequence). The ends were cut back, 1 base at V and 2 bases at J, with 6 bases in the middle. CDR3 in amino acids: CSARALGNQPQHF. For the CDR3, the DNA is TGCAGTGCTAGAGCTTTGGGCAATCAGCCCCAGCATTTT.

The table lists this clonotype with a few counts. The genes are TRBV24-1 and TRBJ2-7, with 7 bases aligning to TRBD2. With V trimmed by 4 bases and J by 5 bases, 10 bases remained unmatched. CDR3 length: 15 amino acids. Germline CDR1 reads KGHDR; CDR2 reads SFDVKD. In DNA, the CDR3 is TGTGCCACCAGTGACCCCAGGGATGGGACTAACGAGCAGTACTTC. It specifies CATSDPRDGTNEQYF.

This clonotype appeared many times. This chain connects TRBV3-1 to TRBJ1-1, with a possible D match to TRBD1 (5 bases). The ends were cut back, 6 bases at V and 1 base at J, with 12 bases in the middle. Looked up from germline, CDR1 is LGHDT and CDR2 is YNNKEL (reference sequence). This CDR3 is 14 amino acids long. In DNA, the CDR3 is TGTGCCAGCAGTCGTGGAGGGACGAACACTGAAGCTTTCTTT. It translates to CASSRGGTNTEAFF.

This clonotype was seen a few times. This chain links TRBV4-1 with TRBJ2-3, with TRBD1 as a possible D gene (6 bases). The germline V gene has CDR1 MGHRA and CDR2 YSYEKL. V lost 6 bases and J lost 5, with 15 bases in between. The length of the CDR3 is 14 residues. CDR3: CASRWTVKRDTQYF. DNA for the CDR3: TGCGCCAGCAGGTGGACAGTGAAAAGAGATACGCAGTATTTT.

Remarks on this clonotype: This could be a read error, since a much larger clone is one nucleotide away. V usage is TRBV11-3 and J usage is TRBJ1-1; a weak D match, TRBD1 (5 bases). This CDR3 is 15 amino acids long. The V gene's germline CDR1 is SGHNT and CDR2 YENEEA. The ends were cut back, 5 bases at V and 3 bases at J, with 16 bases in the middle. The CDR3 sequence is CASSERGGEDTEAFF. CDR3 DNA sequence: TGTGCCAGCAGCGAGAGGGGAGGGGAGGACACTGAAGCTTTCTTT.

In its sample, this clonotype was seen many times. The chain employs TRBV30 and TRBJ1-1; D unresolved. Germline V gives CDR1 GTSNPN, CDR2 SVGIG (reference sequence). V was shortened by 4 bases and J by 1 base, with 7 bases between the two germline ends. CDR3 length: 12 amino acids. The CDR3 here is CAWNMGNTEAFF. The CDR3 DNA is TGTGCCTGGAATATGGGGAACACTGAAGCTTTCTTT.

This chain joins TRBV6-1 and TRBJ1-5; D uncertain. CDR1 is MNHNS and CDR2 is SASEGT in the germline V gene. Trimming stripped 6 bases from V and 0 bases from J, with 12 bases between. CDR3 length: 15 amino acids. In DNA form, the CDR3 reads TGTGCCAGCAGCAATAGCCAAGATAGCAATCAGCCCCAGCATTTT. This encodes CASSNSQDSNQPQHF.

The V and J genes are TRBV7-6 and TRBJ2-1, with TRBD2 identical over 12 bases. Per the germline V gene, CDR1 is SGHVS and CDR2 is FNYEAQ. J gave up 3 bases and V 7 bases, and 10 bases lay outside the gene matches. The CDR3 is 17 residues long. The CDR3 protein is CASNGLAGGQFYNEQFF. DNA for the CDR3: TGTGCCAGCAACGGGCTAGCGGGGGGGCAATTCTACAATGAGCAGTTCTTC.

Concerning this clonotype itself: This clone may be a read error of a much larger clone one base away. The CDR3 nucleotides are TGTGCCAGCAGTCCCGGGACTAGCGTACACGAGCAGTACTTC. Its translation is CASSPGTSVHEQYF. This chain connects TRBV12-3 or TRBV12-4 to TRBJ2-7; TRBD2 matches 10 bases. J lost 5 bases, V lost 5 bases, and 6 bases had no gene match. CDR3 size: 14 residues.

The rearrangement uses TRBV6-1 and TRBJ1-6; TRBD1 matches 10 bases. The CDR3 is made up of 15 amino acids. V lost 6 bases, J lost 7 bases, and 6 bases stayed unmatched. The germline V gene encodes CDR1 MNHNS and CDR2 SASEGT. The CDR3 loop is CASRTPGQGNSPLHF. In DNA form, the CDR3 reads TGTGCCAGCAGAACCCCGGGACAGGGGAATTCACCCCTCCACTTT.

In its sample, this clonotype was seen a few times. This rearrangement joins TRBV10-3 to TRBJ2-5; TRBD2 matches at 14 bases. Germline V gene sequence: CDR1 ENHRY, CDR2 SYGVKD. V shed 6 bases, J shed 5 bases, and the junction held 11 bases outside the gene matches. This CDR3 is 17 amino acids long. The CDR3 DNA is TGTGCCATCAGCGCTGGACTAGCGGGGGGCCCGGAGGAGACCCAGTACTTC. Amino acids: CAISAGLAGGPEETQYF.

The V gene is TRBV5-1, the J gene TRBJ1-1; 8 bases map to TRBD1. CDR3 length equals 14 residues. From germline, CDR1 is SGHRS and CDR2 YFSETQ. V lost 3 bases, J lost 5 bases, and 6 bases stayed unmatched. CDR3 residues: CASSSNRGVTEAFF. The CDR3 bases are TGCGCCAGCAGCTCTAACAGGGGGGTGACTGAAGCTTTCTTT.

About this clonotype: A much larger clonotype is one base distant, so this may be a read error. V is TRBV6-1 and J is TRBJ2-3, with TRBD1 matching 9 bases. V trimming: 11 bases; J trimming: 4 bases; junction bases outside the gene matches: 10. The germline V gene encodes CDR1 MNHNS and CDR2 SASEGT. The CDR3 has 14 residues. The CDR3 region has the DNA TGTGCCGGCACGGGGACAGGGTCGCCAGATACGCAGTATTTT. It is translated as CAGTGTGSPDTQYF.

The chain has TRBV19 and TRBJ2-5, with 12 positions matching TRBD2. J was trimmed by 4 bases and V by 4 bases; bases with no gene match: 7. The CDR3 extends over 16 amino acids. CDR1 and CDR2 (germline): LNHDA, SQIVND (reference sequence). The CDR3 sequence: CASSTVLAGGRETQYF. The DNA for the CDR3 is TGTGCCAGTAGTACCGTTCTAGCGGGGGGGCGAGAGACCCAGTACTTC.

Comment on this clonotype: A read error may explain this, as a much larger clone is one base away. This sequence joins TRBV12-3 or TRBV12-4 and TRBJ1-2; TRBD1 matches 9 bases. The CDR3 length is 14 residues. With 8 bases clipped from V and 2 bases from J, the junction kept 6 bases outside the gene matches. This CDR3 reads CASGGQGLNYGYTF. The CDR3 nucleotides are TGTGCCAGCGGTGGACAGGGGCTAAACTATGGCTACACCTTC.

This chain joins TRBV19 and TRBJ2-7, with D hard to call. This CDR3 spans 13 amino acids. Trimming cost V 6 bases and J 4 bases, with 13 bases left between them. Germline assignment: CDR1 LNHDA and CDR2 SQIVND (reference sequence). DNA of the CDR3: TGTGCCAGTAGAGCCGAGTGGTCGTACGAGCAGTACTTC. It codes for CASRAEWSYEQYF. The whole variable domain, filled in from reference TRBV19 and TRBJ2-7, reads DGGITQSPKYLFRKEGQNVTLSCEQNLNHDAMYWYRQDPGQGLRLIYYSQIVNDFQKGDIAEGYSVSREKKESFPLTVTSAQKNPTAFYLCASRAEWSYEQYFGPGTRLTVT.